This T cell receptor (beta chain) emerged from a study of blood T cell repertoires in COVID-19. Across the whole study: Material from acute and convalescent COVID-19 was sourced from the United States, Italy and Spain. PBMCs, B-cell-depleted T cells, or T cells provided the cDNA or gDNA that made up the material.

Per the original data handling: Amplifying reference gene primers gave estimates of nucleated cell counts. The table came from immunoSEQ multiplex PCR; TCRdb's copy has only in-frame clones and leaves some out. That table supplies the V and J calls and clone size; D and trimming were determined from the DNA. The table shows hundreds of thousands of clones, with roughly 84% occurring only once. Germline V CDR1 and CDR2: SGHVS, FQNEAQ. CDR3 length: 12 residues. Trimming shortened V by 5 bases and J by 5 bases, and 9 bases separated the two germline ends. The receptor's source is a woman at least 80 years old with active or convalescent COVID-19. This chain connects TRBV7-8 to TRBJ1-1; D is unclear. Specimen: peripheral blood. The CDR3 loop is CASSLKRTEAFF. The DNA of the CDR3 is TGTGCCAGCAGCCTTAAGCGGACTGAAGCTTTCTTT. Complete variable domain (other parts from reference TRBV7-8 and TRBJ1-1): GAGVSQSPRYKVAKRGQDVALRCDPISGHVSLFWYQQALGQGPEFLTYFQNEAQLDKSGLPSDRFFAERPEGSVSTLKIQRTQQEDSAVYLCASSLKRTEAFFGQGTRLTVV.